Shown below are 28 T cell receptor beta chains from a single sample sequenced in a study of control samples from healthy donors and cancer patients. Clones were read by immunoSEQ multiplex PCR, and TCRdb kept only the in-frame ones, dropping some. The data contain approximately 170,000 clones, around 94% of them singletons. Sequenced: blood. Receptors were obtained from a man in his thirties or forties in good health.

The chain uses TRBV4-1 and TRBJ2-7; D is tentatively TRBD1 or TRBD2 (5 bases each). Looked up from germline, CDR1 is MGHRA and CDR2 is YSYEKL. There are 14 residues in the CDR3. Trimming cost V 0 bases and J 3 bases, with 9 bases left between them. Here the CDR3 reads CASSQDGTGYEQYF. As DNA, the CDR3 is TGCGCCAGCAGCCAAGATGGGACCGGCTACGAGCAGTACTTC.

The rearrangement joins TRBV23-1 to TRBJ1-5; tentative D call: TRBD1 (5 bases). TRBV23-1 is assigned to the ORF class and has an uncertain function. V was shortened by 2 bases and J by 6 bases, with 23 bases between the two germline ends. The CDR3 totals 18 residues. CDR3 sequence reads: CASSQRKWGRVWSQPQHF. The DNA for the CDR3 is TGCGCCAGCAGTCAAAGGAAGTGGGGCAGGGTGTGGAGTCAGCCCCAGCATTTT.

This clone was observed a single time. The chain recombines TRBV27 with TRBJ1-5; 9 bases fit TRBD1. V lost 2 bases to trimming and J lost 4 bases; unmatched junction nucleotides: 12. This CDR3 contains 18 residues. The V gene's germline CDR1 is MNHEY and CDR2 SMNVEV (reference sequence). Here the CDR3 reads CASSLRPAGTGINQPQHF. As DNA, the CDR3 is TGTGCCAGCAGTTTAAGGCCCGCCGGGACAGGGATTAATCAGCCCCAGCATTTT.

The chain is built from TRBV9 and TRBJ1-1, with no clear D. The V gene lost 3 bases and the J gene lost 4 bases, with 10 bases spanning the gap. Looked up from germline, CDR1 is SGDLS and CDR2 is YYNGEE. The CDR3 totals 13 residues. The CDR3 DNA sequence: TGTGCCAGCAGCGCCCAGGTTTTCACTGAAGCTTTCTTT. This sequence encodes CASSAQVFTEAFF.

The chain links TRBV4-2 to TRBJ1-3; tentative D call: TRBD1 (6 bases). Germline values: CDR1 LGHNA, CDR2 YNFKEQ. V dropped 0 bases and J dropped 3 bases, with 12 bases sitting between them. CDR3 size: 16 residues. In DNA, the CDR3 is TGTGCCAGCAGCCAAGACGAGGGGGTAGGTGGAAACACCATATATTTT. It is translated as CASSQDEGVGGNTIYF.

This chain uses TRBV28 with TRBJ1-5; D possibly corresponds to TRBD1 (6 bases). The CDR3 sequence is 14 residues long. V was trimmed by 6 bases and J by 3 bases, leaving 12 bases between them. Germline V CDR1 and CDR2: MDHEN, SYDVKM. The CDR3 sequence: CASSRGTPNQPQHF. CDR3 DNA: TGTGCCAGCAGCCGAGGGACACCCAATCAGCCCCAGCATTTT.

The chain uses TRBV27 and TRBJ1-2, with 7 nucleotides matching TRBD1. Germline V gene data show CDR1 as MNHEY and CDR2 as SMNVEV (reference sequence). The CDR3 totals 13 residues. Germline trimming cut 3 bases from V and 6 bases from J; bases unmatched to any gene: 4. The CDR3 spells CASSFSRGNGYTF. The CDR3 coding sequence is TGTGCCAGCAGTTTCAGCAGGGGGAATGGCTACACCTTC.

V is TRBV18 and J is TRBJ2-6, with 9 bases aligning to TRBD1. The CDR3 is made up of 18 amino acids. V shed 4 bases and J 1 base; nucleotides not matched to a gene: 8. CDR1 and CDR2 from the germline V gene are KGHSH and LQKENI. The CDR3 DNA sequence: TGTGCCAGCTCACGAACAGGGGGCGCTGGTTCTGGGGCCAACGTCCTGACTTTC. Amino acid sequence: CASSRTGGAGSGANVLTF. Supplemented by reference TRBV18 and TRBJ2-6, the full variable domain reads NAGVMQNPRHLVRRRGQEARLRCSPMKGHSHVYWYRQLPEEGLKFMVYLQKENIIDESGMPKERFSAEFPKEGPSILRIQQVVRGDSAAYFCASSRTGGAGSGANVLTFGAGSRLTVL.

The chain combines TRBV28 with TRBJ2-7; 14 bases are shared with TRBD2. This CDR3 contains 17 residues. Trimming removed 4 bases from V and 4 bases from J; junction bases left unmatched: 9. Per the germline V gene, CDR1 is MDHEN and CDR2 is SYDVKM. This chain's CDR3 is CASSSPRTSGRSYEQYF. The DNA of the CDR3 is TGTGCCAGCAGTTCCCCCCGGACTAGCGGGAGGTCGTACGAGCAGTACTTC.

This clone is a singleton in its sample. The rearrangement links TRBV10-3 to TRBJ1-2, with TRBD1 matching 12 bases. The V gene end was trimmed by 2 bases and the J gene end by 2 bases; junction bases not matched to a gene: 3. This CDR3 has 16 residues. Germline lookup yields CDR1 ENHRY and CDR2 SYGVKD. Here the CDR3 reads CAISETGTGGNYGYTF. The CDR3 region has the DNA TGTGCCATCAGTGAGACCGGGACAGGGGGCAACTATGGCTACACCTTC.

V and J are TRBV5-4 and TRBJ1-1; 7 nucleotides line up with TRBD1. The junction had 5 bases not matched to a gene; V was cut back by 3 bases and J by 0 bases. Germline V gives CDR1 SGHNT, CDR2 YYREEE (reference sequence). The CDR3 is 15 residues long. The CDR3 spells CASSSSTGMNTEAFF. The CDR3 nucleotides are TGTGCCAGCAGCTCTTCGACAGGGATGAACACTGAAGCTTTCTTT.

J is TRBJ2-5 and V is TRBV19, with TRBD2 identical over 11 bases. This CDR3 spans 14 amino acids. Unmatched junction bases numbered 3, after V lost 5 bases and J lost 4 bases. The germline gives CDR1 LNHDA, CDR2 SQIVND (reference sequence). CDR3 DNA sequence: TGTGCCAGTAGTGTTCTAGCGGGGGGAGAGACCCAGTACTTC. It encodes CASSVLAGGETQYF.

The rearrangement joins TRBV7-9 to TRBJ2-7; the D is unclear. The germline V and J ends were trimmed by 5 bases and 4 bases, with 9 bases remaining between them. Germline V lookup: CDR1 SEHNR, CDR2 FQNEAQ (reference sequence). The CDR3 contains 12 residues. CDR3 residues: CASSDVTYEQYF. For the CDR3, the DNA is TGTGCCAGCAGCGACGTCACATACGAGCAGTACTTC.

The chain carries TRBV28 and TRBJ1-2; D remains unclear. CDR3 length equals 15 residues. V was cut by 5 bases and J by 6 bases, with 19 bases left in between. Germline CDR1 is MDHEN and CDR2 is SYDVKM. The CDR3, as DNA: TGTGCCAGCAGTCAAGTCCTGGGGAGGCGGCATGGCTACACCTTC. This codes for CASSQVLGRRHGYTF.

V gene TRBV6-2 or TRBV6-3 combines with J gene TRBJ1-1; the D is unclear. The germline V gene has CDR1 MNHEY and CDR2 SVGEGT. Trimming shortened V by 4 bases and J by 1 base, and 7 bases separated the two germline ends. CDR3 length: 13 residues. The CDR3 DNA reads as TGTGCCAGCAGTTTTACCAGGAACACTGAAGCTTTCTTT. Translated, it gives CASSFTRNTEAFF.

The chain has TRBV19 and TRBJ1-5, with D possibly matching TRBD1 (5 bases). V lost 6 bases to trimming and J lost 9 bases, with 18 bases between them. The CDR3 sequence is 14 residues long. Germline assignment: CDR1 LNHDA and CDR2 SQIVND (reference sequence). The DNA for the CDR3 is TGTGCCAGTAGCCTAGGGCGGGGGGATGGGCCCCAGCATTTT. Protein product: CASSLGRGDGPQHF.

The rearrangement links TRBV5-1 to TRBJ1-1, with D unresolved. V was shortened by 0 bases and J by 5 bases, with 8 bases between the two germline ends. From germline, CDR1 is SGHRS and CDR2 YFSETQ. This CDR3 spans 13 amino acids. DNA for the CDR3: TGCGCCAGCAGCTTGGCCCTTCAGACTGAAGCTTTCTTT. It encodes CASSLALQTEAFF.

The gene calls are TRBV18 and TRBJ1-5; 7 bases match TRBD1. The CDR3 runs to 19 residues. CDR1 KGHSH and CDR2 LQKENI come from the germline V gene. V lost 6 bases, J lost 1 base, and 18 bases stayed unmatched. This CDR3 reads CASSPIAVLPGQSNQPQHF. The DNA for the CDR3 is TGTGCCAGCTCTCCCATCGCGGTACTACCGGGACAGAGCAATCAGCCCCAGCATTTT. The complete variable domain, with remaining parts taken from reference TRBV18 and TRBJ1-5, reads NAGVMQNPRHLVRRRGQEARLRCSPMKGHSHVYWYRQLPEEGLKFMVYLQKENIIDESGMPKERFSAEFPKEGPSILRIQQVVRGDSAAYFCASSPIAVLPGQSNQPQHFGDGTRLSIL.

V gene TRBV7-9 combines with J gene TRBJ1-4; D is uncertain. This CDR3 has 15 amino acids. Germline CDR1 reads SEHNR; CDR2 reads FQNEAQ (reference sequence). The V end lost 5 bases, the J end lost 4 bases, and 14 bases lay between the germline ends. Here the CDR3 DNA reads TGTGCCAGCAGCCGGCGGGTGGGAAGTAATGAAAAACTGTTTTTT. Residues: CASSRRVGSNEKLFF.

The V call is TRBV14, the J call TRBJ2-3, with D possibly TRBD2 on 5 matching bases. This CDR3 spans 13 amino acids. The V gene's germline CDR1 is SGHDN and CDR2 FVKESK. V lost 6 bases and J lost 8, with 15 bases in between. The CDR3 nucleotides read TGTGCCAGCAGTCGAGGGCGTTCGGGTACGCAGTATTTT. Protein sequence: CASSRGRSGTQYF.

This chain joins TRBV5-1 and TRBJ2-2, with D possibly being TRBD2 (5 bases). The V end was cut by 4 bases, the J end by 3 bases, with 10 bases between. In germline, CDR1 is SGHRS, CDR2 YFSETQ. The CDR3 is 14 amino acids. In DNA form, the CDR3 reads TGCGCCAGCAGCGGTCTAGCCTACACCGGGGAGCTGTTTTTT. This gives the protein CASSGLAYTGELFF.

The chain employs TRBV10-3 and TRBJ1-6; D call uncertain. CDR1 is ENHRY and CDR2 is SYGVKD in the germline V gene. The CDR3 sequence is 12 residues long. V shed 8 bases and J shed 6 bases, with 8 bases lying between them. CDR3 nucleotide sequence: TGTGCCATCGGGCCAGGTAATTCACCCCTCCACTTT. This encodes CAIGPGNSPLHF.

CDR3 in DNA: TGTGCCAGCAGTGAAGGGGACACCGGGGAGCTGTTTTTT. This codes for CASSEGDTGELFF. The chain uses TRBV6-1 and TRBJ2-2; no reliable D call. Trimming removed 1 base at V and 3 bases at J, with 3 bases between. Looked up from germline, CDR1 is MNHNS and CDR2 is SASEGT. The CDR3 consists of 13 residues.

The chain carries TRBV19 and TRBJ2-7; 7 bases are shared with TRBD2. Unmatched junction bases numbered 3, after V lost 5 bases and J lost 2 bases. The CDR3 has 13 amino acids. Germline V gives CDR1 LNHDA, CDR2 SQIVND (reference sequence). The CDR3 DNA follows: TGTGCCAGTAGTGCGGGGACTACCTACGAGCAGTACTTC. Encoded protein: CASSAGTTYEQYF. The full variable domain, its missing parts supplied by reference TRBV19 and TRBJ2-7, is DGGITQSPKYLFRKEGQNVTLSCEQNLNHDAMYWYRQDPGQGLRLIYYSQIVNDFQKGDIAEGYSVSREKKESFPLTVTSAQKNPTAFYLCASSAGTTYEQYFGPGTRLTVT.

The rearrangement links TRBV6-5 to TRBJ1-2; no definite D call. V was clipped by 0 bases and J by 4 bases, with 15 bases between them. From germline, CDR1 is MNHEY and CDR2 SVGAGI. The CDR3 length is 16 residues. CDR3 protein: CASSYSTATMAYGYTF. DNA of the CDR3: TGTGCCAGCAGTTACTCGACTGCCACGATGGCCTATGGCTACACCTTC.

This clone has just a few counts. This chain links TRBV30 with TRBJ1-5; D possibly corresponds to TRBD1 (6 bases). V was cut by 4 bases and J by 5 bases, with 15 bases left in between. Germline values: CDR1 GTSNPN, CDR2 SVGIG (reference sequence). This CDR3 has 14 amino acids. The CDR3 region has the DNA TGTGCCTGGAACGGTCGGGGGGCGGATCAGCCCCAGCATTTT. This encodes CAWNGRGADQPQHF.

This clone was seen just once. CDR3 nucleotide sequence: TGTGCCAGCAGTTTAGACAGGGCTGGGGCCAACGTCCTGACTTTC. Residues: CASSLDRAGANVLTF. V and J are TRBV6-5 and TRBJ2-6; the match to TRBD1 covers 7 bases. The CDR3 is 15 residues long. Germline-derived CDR1 and CDR2 are MNHEY and SVGAGI. V shed 4 bases and J 2 bases; nucleotides not matched to a gene: 2.

This clone was observed once. The CDR3 DNA reads TGCGCCAGCAGCTTGGGGAGACAGGGAGCGGGTGAGCAGTTCTTC. Protein sequence: CASSLGRQGAGEQFF. The chain has TRBV5-1 and TRBJ2-1, with D perhaps matching TRBD1 (7 bases). Germline values: CDR1 SGHRS, CDR2 YFSETQ. V was cut by 0 bases and J by 9 bases, with 16 bases left in between. This CDR3 has 15 residues. Variable domain in full (rest from reference TRBV5-1 and TRBJ2-1): KAGVTQTPRYLIKTRGQQVTLSCSPISGHRSVSWYQQTPGQGLQFLFEYFSETQRNKGNFPGRFSGRQFSNSRSEMNVSTLELGDSALYLCASSLGRQGAGEQFFGPGTRLTVL.